A single sample is the source of the 29 T cell receptor beta chains below, sequenced in a study of blood T cell repertoires in COVID-19. Sequenced by immunoSEQ multiplex PCR; TCRdb stores in-frame clones only, minus some. The sample consists of 300,000 to 350,000 clones, less than 90% of them appearing once. The sample taken for sequencing was PBMCs or T cells enriched from blood (not recorded which). The receptors were sampled from a woman between 25 and 40 years old who had recovered from COVID-19.

The chain combines TRBV5-1 with TRBJ1-2; D is ambiguous. Trimming pared 4 bases from V and 1 base from J, leaving 8 bases between. CDR1 is SGHRS and CDR2 is YFSETQ in the germline V gene. This CDR3 is built from 13 residues. CDR3 DNA: TGCGCCAGCAGCCTCCAGTTTAACTATGGCTACACCTTC. Translated, it gives CASSLQFNYGYTF.

The V call is TRBV10-3, the J call TRBJ1-5; TRBD1 agrees at 7 bases. CDR1 is ENHRY, CDR2 SYGVKD, per germline. V was clipped by 0 bases and J by 2 bases; unmatched bases: 4. The CDR3 runs 16 residues. DNA of the CDR3: TGTGCCATCAGTGAGTCGGGCAGGGGGGGCAATCAGCCCCAGCATTTT. Amino acids: CAISESGRGGNQPQHF.

J is TRBJ1-2 and V is TRBV3-1 (or the pseudogene TRBV3-2); 9 nucleotides match TRBD1. Germline V gene sequence: CDR1 LGHDT, CDR2 YNNKEL (reference sequence). V lost 4 bases and J lost 2; bases outside the gene matches: 8. The CDR3 contains 16 residues. Here the CDR3 DNA reads TGTGCCAGCAGCCGTGGGACAGGGTTGGCAAACTATGGCTACACCTTC. Translation gives CASSRGTGLANYGYTF.

The rearrangement joins TRBV6-6 to TRBJ2-7, with TRBD2 identical over 8 bases. V shed 6 bases and J 0 bases; nucleotides not matched to a gene: 10. In germline, CDR1 is MNHNY, CDR2 SVGAGI (reference sequence). The CDR3 totals 16 residues. The CDR3 protein is CASSRGVAGSSYEQYF. CDR3 nucleotides: TGTGCCAGCAGCCGGGGGGTAGCGGGGAGCTCCTACGAGCAGTACTTC.

This rearrangement joins TRBV5-6 to TRBJ2-7; 10 positions match TRBD1. There are 15 residues in the CDR3. After removal of 4 bases from V and 3 bases from J, the junction contained 7 bases not matched to a gene. Germline V gene sequence: CDR1 SGHDT, CDR2 YYEEEE. DNA for the CDR3: TGTGCCAGCAGCAGCCGGGACAGGGGTGGCTACGAGCAGTACTTC. Its translation is CASSSRDRGGYEQYF.

This rearrangement joins TRBV3-1 (or the pseudogene TRBV3-2) to TRBJ1-3; 7 nucleotides agree with TRBD1. Germline V gives CDR1 LGHDT, CDR2 YNNKEL (reference sequence). V gave up 4 bases and J gave up 2 bases; unmatched junction bases: 2. This CDR3 is built from 14 residues. The CDR3 DNA reads as TGTGCCAGCAGCCTAGGACAGGCTGGAAACACCATATATTTT. It yields the protein CASSLGQAGNTIYF.

The genes are TRBV7-9 and TRBJ1-1; maybe TRBD1 (5 bases). The CDR3 is 15 amino acids. CDR1 and CDR2 (germline): SEHNR, FQNEAQ (reference sequence). V dropped 1 base and J dropped 1 base, with 10 bases sitting between them. The CDR3 nucleotides read TGTGCCAGCAGCTTAGAGGGGCCAAGGAACACTGAAGCTTTCTTT. It translates to CASSLEGPRNTEAFF.

CDR3 in DNA: TGTGCCAGCAGTCAGGACAGAAAAGGCTACACCTTC. This sequence encodes CASSQDRKGYTF. V gene TRBV6-5 combines with J gene TRBJ1-2; tentatively, D is TRBD1 (6 bases). V was clipped by 5 bases and J by 8 bases, with 12 bases between them. The CDR3 sequence is 12 residues long. Germline V gene sequence: CDR1 MNHEY, CDR2 SVGAGI.

The V gene is TRBV28, the J gene TRBJ2-5; TRBD1 agrees at 7 bases. Germline CDR1 and CDR2: MDHEN and SYDVKM. The CDR3 is 15 residues long. V lost 5 bases, J lost 5 bases, and 11 bases stayed unmatched. Written as DNA, the CDR3 is TGTGCCAGCAGTATATCGACAGGGCTACGGGAGACCCAGTACTTC. This encodes CASSISTGLRETQYF.

This clone was counted once. The rearrangement uses TRBV24-1 and TRBJ1-1; D might be TRBD1 (5 bases). CDR1 KGHDR and CDR2 SFDVKD come from the germline V gene. The CDR3 contains 13 residues. V dropped 2 bases and J dropped 5 bases, with 8 bases sitting between them. This CDR3 is CATSDSGFTEAFF. In DNA form, the CDR3 reads TGTGCCACCAGTGATTCAGGGTTTACTGAAGCTTTCTTT.

The rearrangement joins TRBV2 to TRBJ1-3; D might be TRBD1 (6 bases). Trimming pared 6 bases from V and 0 bases from J, leaving 9 bases between. The CDR3 covers 14 residues. CDR1 and CDR2 (germline): SNHLY, FYNNEI. CDR3 sequence: CASRADSSGNTIYF. CDR3 in DNA: TGTGCCAGCAGGGCGGACAGCTCTGGAAACACCATATATTTT.

This chain uses TRBV6-6 with TRBJ1-6, with 7 bases matching TRBD1. Germline CDR1 and CDR2: MNHNY and SVGAGI (reference sequence). V shed 5 bases, J shed 8 bases, and the junction held 6 bases outside the gene matches. The CDR3 covers 14 residues. The CDR3: CASSETGTDSPLHF. As DNA, the CDR3 is TGTGCCAGCAGTGAGACAGGGACTGATTCACCCCTCCACTTT.

The count of this clone is one. The rearrangement joins TRBV10-1 to TRBJ1-6; TRBD1 matches at 7 bases. Trimming took 5 bases from V and 10 from J; bases not matched to a gene: 8. The CDR3 spans 14 residues. Germline V gene data show CDR1 as WNHNN and CDR2 as SYGVQD (reference sequence). The CDR3 DNA sequence: TGCGCCAGCAGTCCCGTCAGGGACAGCTCACCCCTCCACTTT. Translating gives CASSPVRDSSPLHF.

The chain recombines TRBV7-2 with TRBJ1-2, with 12 bases that match TRBD1. Looked up from germline, CDR1 is SGHTA and CDR2 is FQGNSA. J gave up 4 bases and V 5 bases, and 8 bases lay outside the gene matches. The CDR3 is made up of 16 amino acids. CDR3 DNA: TGTGCCAGCAGCCCGCACGGGACAGGGGGCCCCTATGGCTACACCTTC. This gives the protein CASSPHGTGGPYGYTF.

In DNA, the CDR3 is TGTGCCAGCGGGAGCCATCTGAACACTGAAGCTTTCTTT. Translated, it gives CASGSHLNTEAFF. The rearrangement links TRBV12-3 or TRBV12-4 to TRBJ1-1; D is unclear. CDR3 size: 13 residues. Trimming cost V 8 bases and J 0 bases, with 10 bases left between them.

The rearrangement links TRBV5-4 to TRBJ1-6, with 7 bases matching TRBD1. V was pared by 4 bases and J by 5 bases, with 3 bases of the junction left unmatched. Germline V gene lookup returns CDR1 SGHNT and CDR2 YYREEE (reference sequence). The CDR3 is 14 residues long. The CDR3 nucleotides are TGTGCCAGCAGCATGGACAGGAATAATTCACCCCTCCACTTT. This translates into CASSMDRNNSPLHF. Supplemented by reference TRBV5-4 and TRBJ1-6, the full variable domain reads ETGVTQSPTHLIKTRGQQVTLRCSSQSGHNTVSWYQQALGQGPQFIFQYYREEENGRGNFPPRFSGLQFPNYSSELNVNALELDDSALYLCASSMDRNNSPLHFGNGTRLTVT.

The chain uses TRBV2 and TRBJ2-2; no clear D. The V gene's germline CDR1 is SNHLY and CDR2 FYNNEI. This CDR3 comprises 10 residues. The V and J ends lost 7 bases and 9 bases respectively, with 6 bases between them. Here the CDR3 reads CASKERELFF. CDR3 sequence (DNA): TGTGCCAGCAAGGAGCGGGAGCTGTTTTTT.

A note on this clone: The sample holds other DNA sequences that translate to the same CDR3. The rearrangement links TRBV10-3 to TRBJ2-5; possible D gene TRBD2, 5 bases. This CDR3 has 14 residues. From germline, CDR1 is ENHRY and CDR2 SYGVKD. V dropped 3 bases and J dropped 2 bases, with 10 bases sitting between them. The CDR3 is CAISDSRGQETQYF. CDR3 nucleotide sequence: TGTGCCATCAGTGACTCCAGAGGGCAAGAGACCCAGTACTTC.

V usage is TRBV5-1 and J usage is TRBJ2-3; TRBD2 matches at 8 bases. The V segment lost 4 bases and the J segment 4 bases; nucleotides outside the gene matches: 8. Germline lookup yields CDR1 SGHRS and CDR2 YFSETQ. This CDR3 comprises 15 residues. In DNA, the CDR3 is TGCGCCAGCAGCCAACAGCGGGGGCGAGCAGATACGCAGTATTTT. It codes for CASSQQRGRADTQYF.

This chain joins TRBV10-3 and TRBJ2-5, with D perhaps matching TRBD2 (6 bases). CDR3 length equals 14 residues. Per the germline V gene, CDR1 is ENHRY and CDR2 is SYGVKD. V was clipped by 5 bases and J by 7 bases, with 17 bases between them. In DNA, the CDR3 is TGTGCCATCAGTCGGGGCGGGGATCAGGTGACCCAGTACTTC. Its protein is CAISRGGDQVTQYF.

The chain has TRBV2 and TRBJ2-7; D unresolved. This CDR3 spans 14 amino acids. Germline CDR1 and CDR2: SNHLY and FYNNEI. V was clipped by 1 base and J by 1 base, with 8 bases between them. CDR3 DNA sequence: TGTGCCAGCAGTGAAGGTCTGTCTTCCTACGAGCAGTACTTC. This codes for CASSEGLSSYEQYF.

This sequence joins TRBV27 and TRBJ2-7; 16 bases are shared with TRBD2. The V and J ends lost 1 base and 0 bases, in that order; junction bases with no gene match: 9. The CDR3 spans 20 residues. Germline values: CDR1 MNHEY, CDR2 SMNVEV (reference sequence). The CDR3 here is CASSLLVPGLAGGPSYEQYF. CDR3 coding DNA: TGTGCCAGCAGTTTATTAGTTCCGGGACTAGCGGGGGGGCCCTCCTACGAGCAGTACTTC.

CDR3 nucleotide sequence: TGTGCCAGCAGGGTAGGAGGGGGCAACACCGGGGAGCTGTTTTTT. It is translated as CASRVGGGNTGELFF. The chain is built from TRBV28 and TRBJ2-2; weak D call: TRBD1 (7 bases). This CDR3 comprises 15 residues. Germline CDR1 is MDHEN and CDR2 is SYDVKM. Trimming took off 6 bases at V and 2 bases at J, with 13 bases between the two ends.

J is TRBJ2-3 and V is TRBV29-1, with D unresolved. V lost 5 bases and J 4 bases, leaving 13 bases between the germline ends. The CDR3 totals 13 residues. Germline V lookup: CDR1 SQVTM, CDR2 ANQGSEA. CDR3 in DNA: TGCAGCGTTAATCCCCCCGGTGCAGATACGCAGTATTTT. Translated, it gives CSVNPPGADTQYF.

The J gene is TRBJ2-7, the V gene TRBV5-1; perhaps TRBD2 as D (6 bases). The CDR3 has 14 residues. Germline values: CDR1 SGHRS, CDR2 YFSETQ. Trimming removed 4 bases at V and 1 base at J, with 12 bases between. The CDR3 loop is CASSRGGDSYEQYF. CDR3 nucleotides: TGCGCCAGCAGCCGTGGAGGGGATTCCTACGAGCAGTACTTC.

The genes are TRBV7-6 and TRBJ2-3; tentatively, D is TRBD2 (5 bases). There are 13 residues in the CDR3. Germline CDR1 reads SGHVS; CDR2 reads FNYEAQ. V lost 4 bases and J 11 bases, leaving 16 bases between the germline ends. The CDR3 DNA sequence: TGTGCCAGCAGCTCCCTGTCGGACGGGATGCAGTATTTT. Its translation: CASSSLSDGMQYF.

The rearrangement joins TRBV3-1 (or the pseudogene TRBV3-2) to TRBJ1-2; 9 bases align to TRBD1. Germline CDR1 is LGHDT and CDR2 is YNNKEL (reference sequence). The CDR3 consists of 14 residues. Germline trimming cut 5 bases from V and 7 bases from J; bases unmatched to any gene: 8. In DNA form, the CDR3 reads TGTGCCAGCAGCAACTCACAGGGGGCGATTGGCTACACCTTC. It specifies CASSNSQGAIGYTF.

The gene calls are TRBV28 and TRBJ2-3, with a tentative D call TRBD2 (7 bases). CDR1 is MDHEN, CDR2 SYDVKM, per germline. The CDR3 has 15 residues. V was clipped by 6 bases and J by 5 bases, with 18 bases between them. The CDR3 DNA reads TGTGCCAGCAGCGCCGACGGGGGGCAGGGAGATACGCAGTATTTT. Amino acids: CASSADGGQGDTQYF.

This chain links TRBV13 with TRBJ2-3; TRBD2 matches 7 bases. Unmatched junction bases numbered 9, after V lost 5 bases and J lost 4 bases. Germline CDR1 PRHDT, CDR2 FYEKMQ (reference sequence). The length of the CDR3 is 15 residues. This chain's CDR3 is CASSRDSGGSDTQYF. As DNA, the CDR3 is TGTGCCAGCAGCCGCGACTCGGGGGGTTCAGATACGCAGTATTTT.